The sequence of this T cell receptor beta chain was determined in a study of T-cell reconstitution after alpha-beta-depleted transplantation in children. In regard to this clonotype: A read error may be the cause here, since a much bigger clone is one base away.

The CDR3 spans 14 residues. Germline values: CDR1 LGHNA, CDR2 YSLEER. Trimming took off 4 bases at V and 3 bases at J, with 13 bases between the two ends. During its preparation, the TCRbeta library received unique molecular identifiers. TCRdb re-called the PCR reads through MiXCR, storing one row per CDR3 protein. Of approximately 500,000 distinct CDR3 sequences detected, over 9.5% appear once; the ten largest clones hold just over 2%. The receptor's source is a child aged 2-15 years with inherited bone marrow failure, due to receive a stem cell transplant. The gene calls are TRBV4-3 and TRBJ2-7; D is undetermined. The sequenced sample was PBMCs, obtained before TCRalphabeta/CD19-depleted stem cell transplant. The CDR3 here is CASSRTRAVYEQYF. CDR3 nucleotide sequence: TGCGCCAGCAGCCGAACCAGAGCAGTCTACGAGCAGTACTTC.